The clone carrying this T cell receptor beta chain was observed a handful of times. Its antigen is still unknown. This sample was taken from a study of shared clonotypes between healthy human individuals. Broader study findings: Sequencing depth was predicted to influence how clonotypes are shared among donors.

Recent acute infections and vaccinations were absent in the healthy HIV-negative adult donors. Into CD45RA+ naive and CD45RA-negative memory subsets, the CD4+ cells were split. Once extracted for a subset, genomic DNA was divided evenly among several immunoSEQ plates. The method was immunoSEQ multiplex PCR; TCRdb's version includes in-frame clones alone and lacks a portion of them. The table has 950,000 to 1,100,000 clones, about 76% seen once; the top ten hold approximately 1.5%. CDR3 length: 16 amino acids. Trimming cost V 6 bases and J 0 bases; bases outside gene matches: 6. The germline V gene has CDR1 ENHRY and CDR2 SYGVKD.

This chain links TRBV10-3 with TRBJ2-2; 8 bases fit TRBD2. Sequenced input: memory CD4+ T cells sorted from blood. Subset meaning: CD45RA-negative fraction. The receptor was derived from a man aged 18 to 30 in good health. The CDR3 region is CAISPREGPNTGELFF. The CDR3 DNA is TGTGCCATCAGCCCCCGGGAGGGCCCGAACACCGGGGAGCTGTTTTTT.